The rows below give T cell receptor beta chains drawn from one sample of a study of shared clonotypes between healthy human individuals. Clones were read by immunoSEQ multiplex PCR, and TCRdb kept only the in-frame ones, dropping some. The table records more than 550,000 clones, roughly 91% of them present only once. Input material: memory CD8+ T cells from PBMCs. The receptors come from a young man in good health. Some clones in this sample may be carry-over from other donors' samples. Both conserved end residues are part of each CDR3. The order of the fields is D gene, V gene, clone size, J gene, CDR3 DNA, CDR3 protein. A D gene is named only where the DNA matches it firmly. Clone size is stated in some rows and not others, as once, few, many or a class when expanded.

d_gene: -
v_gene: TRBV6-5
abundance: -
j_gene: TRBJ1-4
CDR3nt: TGTGCCACCCAAGCCGGGGAAAAACTGTTTTTT
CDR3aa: CATQAGEKLFF

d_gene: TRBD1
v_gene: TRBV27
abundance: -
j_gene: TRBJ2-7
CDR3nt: TGTGCCAGCAGTTTATCGAAACAGGGGGACTACGAGCAGTACTTC
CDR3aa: CASSLSKQGDYEQYF

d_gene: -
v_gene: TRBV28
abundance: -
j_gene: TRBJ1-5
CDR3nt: TGTGCCAGCAGTTTAGGGTGGGGGGGACAGCCCCAGCATTTT
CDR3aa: CASSLGWGGQPQHF

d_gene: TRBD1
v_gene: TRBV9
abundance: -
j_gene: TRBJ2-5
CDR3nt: TGTGCCAGCAGCCCCAAAGGACAGGGGGCAGAGACCCAGTACTTC
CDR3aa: CASSPKGQGAETQYF

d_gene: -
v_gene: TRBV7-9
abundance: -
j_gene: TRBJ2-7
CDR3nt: TGTGCCAGCGGAGATGACAGGCGGGAGCAGTACTTC
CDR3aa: CASGDDRREQYF

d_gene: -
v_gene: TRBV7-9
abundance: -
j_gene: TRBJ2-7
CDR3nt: TGTGCCAGCAGCTTAGGGGTCGGGGGCAGCAACGAGCAGTACTTC
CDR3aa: CASSLGVGGSNEQYF

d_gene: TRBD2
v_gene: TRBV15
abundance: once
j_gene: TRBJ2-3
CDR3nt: TGTGCCACCAGCAGAGGAGGGAGCGGGAGTGGCACAGATACGCAGTATTTT
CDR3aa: CATSRGGSGSGTDTQYF

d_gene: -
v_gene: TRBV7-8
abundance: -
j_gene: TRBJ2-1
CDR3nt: TGTGCCAGCAGCCTTGACCGGACTAAGCCGAATGAGCAGTTCTTC
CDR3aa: CASSLDRTKPNEQFF

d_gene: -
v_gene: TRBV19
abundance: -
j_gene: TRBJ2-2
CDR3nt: TGTGCCAGTAGTATCGGTTTGGAGACCGGGGAGCTGTTTTTT
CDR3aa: CASSIGLETGELFF

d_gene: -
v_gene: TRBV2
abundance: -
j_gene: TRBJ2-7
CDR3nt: TGTGCCAGCAGTGGGTCCGCGGACGAGCAGTACTTC
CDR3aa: CASSGSADEQYF

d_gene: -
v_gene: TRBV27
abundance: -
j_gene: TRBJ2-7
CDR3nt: TGTGCCAGTAGGGAGGGACAGAGGTTTTACGAGCAGTACTTC
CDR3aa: CASREGQRFYEQYF

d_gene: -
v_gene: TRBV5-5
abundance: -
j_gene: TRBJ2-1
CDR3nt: TGTGCCAGCGGGAGCTCCTACAATGAGCAGTTCTTC
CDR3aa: CASGSSYNEQFF

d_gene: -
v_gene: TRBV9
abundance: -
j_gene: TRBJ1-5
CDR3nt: TGTGCCAGCAGCCAGGGGTTGGGGGCGGGAGGCAATCAGCCCCAGCATTTT
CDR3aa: CASSQGLGAGGNQPQHF

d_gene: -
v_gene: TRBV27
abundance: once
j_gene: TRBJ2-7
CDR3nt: TGTGCCAGCAGTTTATCGGGCGGGTACGAGCAGTACTTC
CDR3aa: CASSLSGGYEQYF

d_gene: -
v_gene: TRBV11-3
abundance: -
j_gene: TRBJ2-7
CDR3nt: TGTGCCAGCAGCTTAGATTGGACGGGCGAGCAGTACTTC
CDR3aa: CASSLDWTGEQYF

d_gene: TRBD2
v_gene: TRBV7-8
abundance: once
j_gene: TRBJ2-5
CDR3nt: TGTGCCAGCAGCTTATTAATACTAGCGGGAGGAGAGACCCAGTACTTC
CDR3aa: CASSLLILAGGETQYF

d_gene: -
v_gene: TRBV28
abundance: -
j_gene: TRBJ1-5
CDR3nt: TGTGCCAGCAGTTTACGGGTGGCCGATCAGCCCCAGCATTTT
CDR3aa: CASSLRVADQPQHF

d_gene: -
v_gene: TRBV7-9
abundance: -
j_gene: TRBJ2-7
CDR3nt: TGTGCCAGTGGGGGGACTGCGAGCTCCTACGAGCAGTACTTC
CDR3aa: CASGGTASSYEQYF

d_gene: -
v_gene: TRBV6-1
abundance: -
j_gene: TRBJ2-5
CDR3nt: TGTGCCAGCAGTGACCCTCAGGGGTTCCGGATAGAGACCCAGTACTTC
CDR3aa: CASSDPQGFRIETQYF

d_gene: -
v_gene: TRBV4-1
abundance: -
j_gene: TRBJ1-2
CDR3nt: TGCGCCAGCAGCCAAGATGCAGGGGCGCACGGCTACACCTTC
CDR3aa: CASSQDAGAHGYTF

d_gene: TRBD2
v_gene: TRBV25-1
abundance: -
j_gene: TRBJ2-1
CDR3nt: TGTGCCAGCAGTGCTAGACTAGCCCTATTCCATGAGCAGTTCTTC
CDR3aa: CASSARLALFHEQFF

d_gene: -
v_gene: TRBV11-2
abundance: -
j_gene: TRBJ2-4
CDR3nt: TGTGCCAGCAGCTTAGGGGGCGGTAAAAACATTCAGTACTTC
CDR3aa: CASSLGGGKNIQYF

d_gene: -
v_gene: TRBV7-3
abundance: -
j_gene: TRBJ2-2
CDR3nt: TGTGCCAGCAGCTTAAGCTATCAGGGTCGGGCCGGGGAGCTGTTTTTT
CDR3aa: CASSLSYQGRAGELFF

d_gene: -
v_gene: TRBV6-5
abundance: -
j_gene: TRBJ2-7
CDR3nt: TGTGCCAGCAGAATGGGACCGAGCTACGAGCAGTACTTC
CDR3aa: CASRMGPSYEQYF

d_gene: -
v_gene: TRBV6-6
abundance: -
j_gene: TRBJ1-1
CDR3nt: TGTGCCAGCAGTTACTCGGTCCTCGGGGGGACTGAAGCTTTCTTT
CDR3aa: CASSYSVLGGTEAFF

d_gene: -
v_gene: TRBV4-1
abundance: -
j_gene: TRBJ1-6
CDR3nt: TGCGCCAGCAGCCCGTCCGGCGGCGGAAAGAATTCACCCCTCCACTTT
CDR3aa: CASSPSGGGKNSPLHF

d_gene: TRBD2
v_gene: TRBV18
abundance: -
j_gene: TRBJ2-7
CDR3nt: TGTGCCAGCTCACGGGTAGCGGGAGCCTACGAGCAGTACTTC
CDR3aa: CASSRVAGAYEQYF

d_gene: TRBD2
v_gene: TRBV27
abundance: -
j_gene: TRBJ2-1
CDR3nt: TGTGCCAGCAGCCGCCTAGCGGGAGGGAGCCACAATGAGCAGTTCTTC
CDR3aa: CASSRLAGGSHNEQFF

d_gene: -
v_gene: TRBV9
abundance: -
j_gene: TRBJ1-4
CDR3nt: TGTGCCAGCAGCGCGGGGCCCCCAGTAATGGAAAAACTGTTTTTT
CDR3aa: CASSAGPPVMEKLFF

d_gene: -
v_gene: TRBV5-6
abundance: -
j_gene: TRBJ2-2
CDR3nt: TGTGCCAGCAGCTTTTCTGGGAAAAGGAGCTACACCGGGGAGCTGTTTTTT
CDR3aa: CASSFSGKRSYTGELFF

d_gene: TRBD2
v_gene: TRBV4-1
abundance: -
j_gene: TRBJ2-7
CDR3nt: TGCGCCAGCAGCCAACTAGCGGGAGGCAGCACCTACGAGCAGTACTTC
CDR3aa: CASSQLAGGSTYEQYF

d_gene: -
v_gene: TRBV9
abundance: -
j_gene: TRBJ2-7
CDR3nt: TGTGCCAGCAGCTCTAGTCGGAGCTCCTACGAGCAGTACTTC
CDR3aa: CASSSSRSSYEQYF

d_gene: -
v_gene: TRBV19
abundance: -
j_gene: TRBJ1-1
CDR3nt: TGTGCCATCGTTGAGTTCACTGAAGCTTTCTTT
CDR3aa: CAIVEFTEAFF

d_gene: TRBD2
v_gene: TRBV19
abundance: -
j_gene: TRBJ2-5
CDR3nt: TGTGCCAGTAGTATCGGACTAGCGGTGCAGGAGACCCAGTACTTC
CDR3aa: CASSIGLAVQETQYF

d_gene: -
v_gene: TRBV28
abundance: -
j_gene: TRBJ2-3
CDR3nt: TGTGCCAGCAGTTTAGCGGGCAATACGCAGTATTTT
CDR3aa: CASSLAGNTQYF

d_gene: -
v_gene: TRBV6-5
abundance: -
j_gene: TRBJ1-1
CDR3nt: TGTGCCAGCAGTTTCGACCCGAGGACTGAAGCTTTCTTT
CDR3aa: CASSFDPRTEAFF

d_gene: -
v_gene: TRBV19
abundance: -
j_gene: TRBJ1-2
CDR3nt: TGTGCCATCCGCTGGGGGGGCTATGGCTACACCTTC
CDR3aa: CAIRWGGYGYTF

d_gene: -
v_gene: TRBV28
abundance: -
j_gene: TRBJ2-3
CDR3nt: TGTGCCAGCAGTCTAAGGGGGTACACAGATACGCAGTATTTT
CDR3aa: CASSLRGYTDTQYF

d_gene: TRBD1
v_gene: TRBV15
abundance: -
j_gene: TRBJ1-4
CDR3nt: TGTGCCACCACCTTCTTCGGGACAGGGAACGAAAAACTGTTTTTT
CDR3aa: CATTFFGTGNEKLFF

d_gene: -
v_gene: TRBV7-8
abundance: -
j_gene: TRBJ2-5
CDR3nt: TGTGCCAGCAGCTTAGCGGAATGGGAAGAGACCCAGTACTTC
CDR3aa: CASSLAEWEETQYF

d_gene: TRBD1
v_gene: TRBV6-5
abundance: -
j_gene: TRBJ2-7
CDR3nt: TGTGCCAGCGGGCAACCACGGACAGGGGTTTTCGAGCAGTACTTC
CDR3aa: CASGQPRTGVFEQYF

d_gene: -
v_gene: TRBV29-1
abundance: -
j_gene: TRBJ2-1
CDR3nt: TGCAGCGTTGAAGCCACGGAGCAGTTCTTC
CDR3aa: CSVEATEQFF

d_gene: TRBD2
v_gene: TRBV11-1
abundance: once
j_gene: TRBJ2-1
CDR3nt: TGTGCCAGCAGCCTGTGGGCTAGCGGGAGTTCAAATGAGCAGTTCTTC
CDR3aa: CASSLWASGSSNEQFF

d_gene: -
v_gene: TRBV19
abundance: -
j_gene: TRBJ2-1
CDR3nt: TGTGCCAGTAGTATAGGTGGCGGGTCAGTAAATGAGCAGTTCTTC
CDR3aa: CASSIGGGSVNEQFF

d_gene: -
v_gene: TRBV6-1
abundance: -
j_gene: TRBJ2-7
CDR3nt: TGTGCCAGCAGTGATTTCGGGGGGCTGGACGAGCAGTACTTC
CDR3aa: CASSDFGGLDEQYF

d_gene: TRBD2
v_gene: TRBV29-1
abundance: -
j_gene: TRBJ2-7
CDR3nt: TGCAGCGTCGTCGACCGGACTAGCGGGGGGGACTACGAGCAGTACTTC
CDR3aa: CSVVDRTSGGDYEQYF

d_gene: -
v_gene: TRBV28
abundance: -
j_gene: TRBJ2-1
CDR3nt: TGTGCCAGCACCCCCCCCAGGAGTACTCTTTACAATGAGCAGTTCTTC
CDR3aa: CASTPPRSTLYNEQFF

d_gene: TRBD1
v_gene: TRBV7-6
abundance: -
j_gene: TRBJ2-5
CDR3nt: TGTGCCAGCAGCTTATTGTTTTGGGGACAGAGTCAAGAGACCCAGTACTTC
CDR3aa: CASSLLFWGQSQETQYF

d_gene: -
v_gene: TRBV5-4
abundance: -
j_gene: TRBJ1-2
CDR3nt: TGTGCCAGCAGCTTGTTGGAAACCCCCTATGGCTACACCTTC
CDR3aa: CASSLLETPYGYTF

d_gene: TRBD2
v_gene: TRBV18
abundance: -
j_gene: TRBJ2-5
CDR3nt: TGTGCCAGCTCACCACGTGGACTAGTGGTTGTCGAGACCCAGTACTTC
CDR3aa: CASSPRGLVVVETQYF

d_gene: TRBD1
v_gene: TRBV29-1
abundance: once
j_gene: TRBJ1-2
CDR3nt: TGCAGCGTTGAAGGCGAGGGGGCCTATGGCTACACCTTC
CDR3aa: CSVEGEGAYGYTF

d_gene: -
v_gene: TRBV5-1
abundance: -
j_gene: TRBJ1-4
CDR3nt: TGCGCCAGCAGCACCGGCAGGGGAGATGAAAAACTGTTTTTT
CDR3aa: CASSTGRGDEKLFF

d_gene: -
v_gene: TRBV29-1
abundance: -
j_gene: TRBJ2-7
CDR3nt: TGCAGCGCCACGACAGGCTCCTACGAGCAGTACTTC
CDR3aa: CSATTGSYEQYF

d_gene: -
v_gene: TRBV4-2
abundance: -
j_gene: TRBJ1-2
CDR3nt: TGTGCCAGCAGCCAAGATCTCAGCACCAACTATGGCTACACCTTC
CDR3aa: CASSQDLSTNYGYTF

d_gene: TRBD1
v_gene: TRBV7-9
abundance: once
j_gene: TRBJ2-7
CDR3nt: TGTGCCAGCAGCTTAGAGTGGCCAGGGGGTCCGTACGAGCAGTACTTC
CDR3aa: CASSLEWPGGPYEQYF

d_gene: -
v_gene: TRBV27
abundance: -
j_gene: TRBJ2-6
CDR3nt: TGTGCCAGCAGTTCCGCTGGGGCCAACGTCCTGACTTTC
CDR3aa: CASSSAGANVLTF

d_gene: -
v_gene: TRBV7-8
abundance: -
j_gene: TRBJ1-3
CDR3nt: TGTGCCAGCAGCTACGGTGGGGTATCTGGAAACACCATATATTTT
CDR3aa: CASSYGGVSGNTIYF

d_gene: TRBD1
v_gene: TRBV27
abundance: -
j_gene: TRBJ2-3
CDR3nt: TGTGCCAGCAGTTTGAACAGGGGGTTCACAGATACGCAGTATTTT
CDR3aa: CASSLNRGFTDTQYF

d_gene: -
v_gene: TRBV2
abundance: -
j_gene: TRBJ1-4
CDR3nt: TGTGCCAGCAGGGACCGGACACGTAATGAAAAACTGTTTTTT
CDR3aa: CASRDRTRNEKLFF